These 9 T cell receptor beta chains came from one sample sequenced in a study of T cells in Graves' hyperthyroidism and ophthalmopathy. The CDR3 regions of TCR beta were amplified from RNA transcripts. First-round RT-PCR targeting the TCR CDR3 was performed with the HTBI primer set. TCRdb independently ran MiXCR on the multiplex PCR reads; one entry per CDR3 protein. The data contain 300,000 to 450,000 distinct CDR3 sequences, 20% to 25% of them singletons. Sequencing was carried out using blood. These receptors all stem from a man aged 45 to 65 with Graves' hyperthyroidism.

In DNA, the CDR3 is TGTGCCAGCAGTTTATATGGGACAGGGAACAATCAGCCCCAGCATTTT. It yields the protein CASSLYGTGNNQPQHF. The chain employs TRBV7-2 and TRBJ1-5; the match to TRBD1 covers 9 bases. CDR3 length: 16 amino acids. Germline CDR1 reads SGHTA; CDR2 reads FQGNSA. Losses at the gene ends were 6 bases for V and 3 bases for J; bases not matched to a gene: 9.

This sequence joins TRBV5-6 and TRBJ2-1; D ambiguous. The ends were cut back, 4 bases at V and 6 bases at J, with 17 bases in the middle. This CDR3 has 15 residues. Germline CDR1 SGHDT, CDR2 YYEEEE. The CDR3: CASSRPVGKRNEQFF. The CDR3 DNA reads as TGTGCCAGCAGCCGACCGGTGGGTAAGCGCAATGAGCAGTTCTTC.

The V call is TRBV6-1, the J call TRBJ1-5; D gene uncertain. The CDR3 runs 14 residues. Germline CDR1 MNHNS, CDR2 SASEGT. V shed 2 bases and J shed 4 bases, with 9 bases lying between them. The CDR3 here is CASSESPGNQPQHF. CDR3 coding DNA: TGTGCCAGCAGTGAATCCCCGGGGAATCAGCCCCAGCATTTT.

The V and J genes are TRBV19 and TRBJ2-3; TRBD1 is a possible D gene (6 bases). The V end was cut by 7 bases, the J end by 4 bases, with 15 bases between. CDR1 is LNHDA and CDR2 is SQIVND in the germline V gene (reference sequence). The CDR3 has 14 residues. In DNA, the CDR3 is TGTGCCAGTACCTTACAGGGAGTGGCAGATACGCAGTATTTT. This codes for CASTLQGVADTQYF.

This clonotype was observed a handful of times. The rearrangement uses TRBV30 and TRBJ2-3; 9 nucleotides match TRBD1. The germline gives CDR1 GTSNPN, CDR2 SVGIG (reference sequence). V shed 5 bases and J 1 base; nucleotides not matched to a gene: 10. This CDR3 comprises 16 residues. CDR3 loop: CAWSTGTGPGTDTQYF. CDR3 in DNA: TGTGCCTGGTCCACCGGGACAGGGCCTGGCACAGATACGCAGTATTTT. The full variable domain, rest sourced from reference TRBV30 and TRBJ2-3, is SQTIHQWPATLVQPVGSPLSLECTVEGTSNPNLYWYRQAAGRGLQLLFYSVGIGQISSEVPQNLSASRPQDRQFILSSKKLLLSDSGFYLCAWSTGTGPGTDTQYFGPGTRLTVL.

This clonotype has only a few counts. This chain links TRBV11-3 with TRBJ2-1; D is ambiguous. V shed 4 bases and J shed 12 bases, with 13 bases lying between them. Germline V gene lookup returns CDR1 SGHNT and CDR2 YENEEA. CDR3 length: 12 amino acids. In DNA, the CDR3 is TGTGCCAGCAGCTCCCTTGGGCATGGGCAGTTCTTC. Translation: CASSSLGHGQFF.

About this clonotype: A much larger clone sits a single nucleotide away, making a read error possible. The V call is TRBV11-2, the J call TRBJ2-5; D tentatively reads TRBD1 or TRBD2 (5 bases each). The CDR3 spans 13 residues. CDR1 is SGHAT, CDR2 FQNNGV, per germline. In DNA form, the CDR3 reads TGTGCCAGCAGCCGCAGGGTCGGGGAGACCCAGCACTTC. It specifies CASSRRVGETQHF.

This clonotype was detected only a few times. V gene TRBV10-3 combines with J gene TRBJ1-4, with D uncertain. Trimming cost V 4 bases and J 7 bases, with 4 bases left between them. From germline, CDR1 is ENHRY and CDR2 SYGVKD. The CDR3 consists of 11 residues. CDR3 nucleotide sequence: TGTGCCATCAGTGGAGGTGAAAAACTGTTTTTT. Protein product: CAISGGEKLFF.

This clonotype was seen more than once but under ten times. CDR3 nucleotide sequence: TGTGCCAGCAGTGATTCGGGCAGAGCGAACACCGGGGAGCTGTTTTTT. Amino acid sequence: CASSDSGRANTGELFF. This chain uses TRBV2 with TRBJ2-2; D call uncertain. There are 16 residues in the CDR3. Germline CDR1 SNHLY, CDR2 FYNNEI. Trimming removed 3 bases from V and 0 bases from J, with 11 bases in between.